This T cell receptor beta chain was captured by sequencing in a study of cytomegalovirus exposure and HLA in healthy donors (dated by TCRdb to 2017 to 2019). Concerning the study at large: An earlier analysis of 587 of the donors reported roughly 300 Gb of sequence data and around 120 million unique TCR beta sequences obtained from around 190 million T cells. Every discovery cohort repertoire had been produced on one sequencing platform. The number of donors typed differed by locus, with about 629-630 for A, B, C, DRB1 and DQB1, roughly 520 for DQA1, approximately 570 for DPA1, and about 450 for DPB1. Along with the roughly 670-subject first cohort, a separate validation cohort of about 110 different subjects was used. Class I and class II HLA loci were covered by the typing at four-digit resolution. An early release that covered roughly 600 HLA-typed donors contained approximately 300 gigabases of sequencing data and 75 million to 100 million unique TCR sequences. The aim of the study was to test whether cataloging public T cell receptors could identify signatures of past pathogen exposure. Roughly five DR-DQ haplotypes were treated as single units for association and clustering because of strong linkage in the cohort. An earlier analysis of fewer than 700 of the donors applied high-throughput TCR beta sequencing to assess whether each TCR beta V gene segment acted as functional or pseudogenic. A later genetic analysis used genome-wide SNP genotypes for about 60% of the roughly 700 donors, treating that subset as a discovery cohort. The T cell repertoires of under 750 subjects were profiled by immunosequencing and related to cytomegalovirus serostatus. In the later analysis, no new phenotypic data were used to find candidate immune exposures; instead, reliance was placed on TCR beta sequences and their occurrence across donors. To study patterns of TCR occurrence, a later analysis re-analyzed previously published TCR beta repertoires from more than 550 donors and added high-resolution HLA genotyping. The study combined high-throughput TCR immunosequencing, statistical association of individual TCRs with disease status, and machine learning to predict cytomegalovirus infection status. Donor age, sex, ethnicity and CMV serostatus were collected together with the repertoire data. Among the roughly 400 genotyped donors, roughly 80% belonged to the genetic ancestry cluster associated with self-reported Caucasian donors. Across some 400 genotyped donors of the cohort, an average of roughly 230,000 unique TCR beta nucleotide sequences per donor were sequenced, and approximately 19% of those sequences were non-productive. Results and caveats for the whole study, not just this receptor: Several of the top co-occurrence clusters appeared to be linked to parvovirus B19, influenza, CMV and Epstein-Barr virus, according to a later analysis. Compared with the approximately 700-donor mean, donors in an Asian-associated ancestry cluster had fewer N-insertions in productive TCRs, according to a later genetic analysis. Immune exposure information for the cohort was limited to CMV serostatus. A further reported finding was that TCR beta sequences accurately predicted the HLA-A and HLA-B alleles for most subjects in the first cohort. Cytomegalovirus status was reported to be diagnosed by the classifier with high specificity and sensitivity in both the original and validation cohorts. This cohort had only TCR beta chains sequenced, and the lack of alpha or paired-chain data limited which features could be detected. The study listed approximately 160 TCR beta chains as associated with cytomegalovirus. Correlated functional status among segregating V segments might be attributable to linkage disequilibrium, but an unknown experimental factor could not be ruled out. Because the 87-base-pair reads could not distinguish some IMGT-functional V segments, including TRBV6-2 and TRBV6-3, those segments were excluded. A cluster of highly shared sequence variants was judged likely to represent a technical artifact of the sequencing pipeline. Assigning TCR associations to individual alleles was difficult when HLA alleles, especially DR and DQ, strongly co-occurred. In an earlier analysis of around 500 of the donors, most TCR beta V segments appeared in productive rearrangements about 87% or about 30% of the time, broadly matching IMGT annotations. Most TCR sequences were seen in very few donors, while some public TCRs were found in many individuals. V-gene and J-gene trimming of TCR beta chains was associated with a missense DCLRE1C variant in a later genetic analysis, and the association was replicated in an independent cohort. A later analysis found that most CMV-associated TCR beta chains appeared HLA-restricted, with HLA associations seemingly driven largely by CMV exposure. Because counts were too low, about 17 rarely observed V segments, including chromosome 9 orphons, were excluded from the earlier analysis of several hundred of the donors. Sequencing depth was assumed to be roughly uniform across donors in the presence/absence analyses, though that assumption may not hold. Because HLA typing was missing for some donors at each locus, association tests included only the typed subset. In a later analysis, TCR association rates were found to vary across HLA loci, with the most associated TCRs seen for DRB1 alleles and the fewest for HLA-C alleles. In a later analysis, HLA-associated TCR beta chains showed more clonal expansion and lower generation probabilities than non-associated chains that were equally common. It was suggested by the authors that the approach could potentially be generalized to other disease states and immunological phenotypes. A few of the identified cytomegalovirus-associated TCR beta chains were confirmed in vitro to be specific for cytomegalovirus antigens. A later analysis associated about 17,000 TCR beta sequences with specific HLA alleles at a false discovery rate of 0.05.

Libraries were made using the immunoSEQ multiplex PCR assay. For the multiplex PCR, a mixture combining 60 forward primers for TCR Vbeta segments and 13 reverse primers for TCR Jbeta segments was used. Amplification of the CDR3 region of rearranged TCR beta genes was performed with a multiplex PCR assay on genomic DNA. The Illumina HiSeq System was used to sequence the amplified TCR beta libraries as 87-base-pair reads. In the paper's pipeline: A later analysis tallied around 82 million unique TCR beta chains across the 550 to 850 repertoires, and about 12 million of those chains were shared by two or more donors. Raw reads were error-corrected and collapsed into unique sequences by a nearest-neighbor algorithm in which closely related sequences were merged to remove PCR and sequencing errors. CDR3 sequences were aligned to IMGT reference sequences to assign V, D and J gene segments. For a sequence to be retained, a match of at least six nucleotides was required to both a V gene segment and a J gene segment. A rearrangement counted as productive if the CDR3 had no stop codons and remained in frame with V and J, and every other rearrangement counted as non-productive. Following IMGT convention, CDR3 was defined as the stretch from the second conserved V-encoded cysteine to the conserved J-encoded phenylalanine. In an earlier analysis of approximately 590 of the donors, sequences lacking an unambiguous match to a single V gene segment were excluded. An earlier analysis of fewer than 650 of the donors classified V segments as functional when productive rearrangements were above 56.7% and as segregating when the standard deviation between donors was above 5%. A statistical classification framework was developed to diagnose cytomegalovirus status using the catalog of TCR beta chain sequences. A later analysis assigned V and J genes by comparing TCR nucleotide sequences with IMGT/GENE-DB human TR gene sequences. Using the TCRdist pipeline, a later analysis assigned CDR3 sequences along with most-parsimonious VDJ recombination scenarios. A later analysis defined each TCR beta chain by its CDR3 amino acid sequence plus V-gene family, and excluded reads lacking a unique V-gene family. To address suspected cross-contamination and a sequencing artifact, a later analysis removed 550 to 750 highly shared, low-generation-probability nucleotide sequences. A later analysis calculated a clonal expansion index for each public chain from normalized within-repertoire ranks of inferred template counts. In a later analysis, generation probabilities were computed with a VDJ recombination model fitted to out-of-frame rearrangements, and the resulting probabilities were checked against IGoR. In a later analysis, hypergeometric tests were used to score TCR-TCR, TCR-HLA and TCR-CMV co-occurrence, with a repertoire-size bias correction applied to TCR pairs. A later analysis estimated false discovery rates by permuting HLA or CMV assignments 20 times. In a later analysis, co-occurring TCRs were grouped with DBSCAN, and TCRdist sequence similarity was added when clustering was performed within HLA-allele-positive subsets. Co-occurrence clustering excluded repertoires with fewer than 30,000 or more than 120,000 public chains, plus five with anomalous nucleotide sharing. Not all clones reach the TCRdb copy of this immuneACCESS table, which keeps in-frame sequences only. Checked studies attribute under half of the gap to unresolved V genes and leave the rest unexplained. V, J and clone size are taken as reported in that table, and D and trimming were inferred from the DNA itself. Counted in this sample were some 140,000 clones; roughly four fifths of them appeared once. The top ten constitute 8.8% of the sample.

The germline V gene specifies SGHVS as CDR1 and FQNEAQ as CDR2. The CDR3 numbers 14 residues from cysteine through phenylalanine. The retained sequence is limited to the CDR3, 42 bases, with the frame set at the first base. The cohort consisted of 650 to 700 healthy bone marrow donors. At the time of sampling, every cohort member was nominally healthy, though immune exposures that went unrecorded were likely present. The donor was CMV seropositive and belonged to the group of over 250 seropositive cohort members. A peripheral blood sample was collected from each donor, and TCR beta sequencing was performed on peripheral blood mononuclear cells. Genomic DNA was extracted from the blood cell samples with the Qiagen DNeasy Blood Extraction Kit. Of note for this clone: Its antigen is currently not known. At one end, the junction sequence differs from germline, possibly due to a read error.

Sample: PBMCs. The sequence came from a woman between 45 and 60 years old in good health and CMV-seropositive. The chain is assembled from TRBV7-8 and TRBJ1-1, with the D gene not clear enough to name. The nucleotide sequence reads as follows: TGTGCCAACAGCCCAAGGCGGTTGAACACTGAAGCTTTCTTT. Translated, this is CANSPRRLNTEAFF.